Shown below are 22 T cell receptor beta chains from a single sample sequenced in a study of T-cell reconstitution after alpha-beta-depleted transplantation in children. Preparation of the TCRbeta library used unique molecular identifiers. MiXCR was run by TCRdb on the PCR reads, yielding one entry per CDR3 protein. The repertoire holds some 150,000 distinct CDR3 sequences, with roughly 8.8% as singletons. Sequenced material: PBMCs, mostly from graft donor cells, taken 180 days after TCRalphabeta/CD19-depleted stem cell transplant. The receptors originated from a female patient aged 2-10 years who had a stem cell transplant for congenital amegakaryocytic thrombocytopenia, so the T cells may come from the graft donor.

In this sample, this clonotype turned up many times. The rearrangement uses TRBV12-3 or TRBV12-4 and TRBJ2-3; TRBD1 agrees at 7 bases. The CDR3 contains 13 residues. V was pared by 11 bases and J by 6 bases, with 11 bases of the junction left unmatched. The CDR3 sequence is CAGRDSREDTQYF. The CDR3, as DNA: TGTGCCGGAAGGGACAGTAGAGAGGATACGCAGTATTTT.

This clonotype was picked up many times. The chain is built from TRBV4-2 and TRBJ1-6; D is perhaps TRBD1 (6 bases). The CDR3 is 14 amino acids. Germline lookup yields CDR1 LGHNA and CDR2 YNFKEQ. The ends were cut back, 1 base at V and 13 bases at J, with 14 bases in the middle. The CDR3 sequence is CASSQAGQPIPLHF. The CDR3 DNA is TGTGCCAGCAGCCAAGCCGGACAGCCGATCCCCCTCCACTTT.

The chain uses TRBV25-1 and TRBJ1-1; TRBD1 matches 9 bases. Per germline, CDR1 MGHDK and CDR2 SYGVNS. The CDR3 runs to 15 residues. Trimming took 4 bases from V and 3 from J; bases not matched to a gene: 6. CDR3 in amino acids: CASSGMGTGHTEAFF. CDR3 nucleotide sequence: TGTGCCAGCAGTGGAATGGGGACAGGGCACACTGAAGCTTTCTTT.

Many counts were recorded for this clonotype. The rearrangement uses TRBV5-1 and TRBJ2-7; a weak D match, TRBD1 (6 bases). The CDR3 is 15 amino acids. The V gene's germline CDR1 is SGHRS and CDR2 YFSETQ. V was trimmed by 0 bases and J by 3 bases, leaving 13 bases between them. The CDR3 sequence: CASSLARTVVYEQYF. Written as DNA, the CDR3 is TGCGCCAGCAGCTTGGCAAGGACAGTGGTCTACGAGCAGTACTTC.

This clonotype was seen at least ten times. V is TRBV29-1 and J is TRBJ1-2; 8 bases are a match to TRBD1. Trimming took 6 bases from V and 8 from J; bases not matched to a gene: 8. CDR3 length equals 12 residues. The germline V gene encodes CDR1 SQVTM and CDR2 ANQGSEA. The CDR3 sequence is CSVPQGEEGYTF. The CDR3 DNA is TGCAGCGTACCACAGGGGGAGGAGGGCTACACCTTC.

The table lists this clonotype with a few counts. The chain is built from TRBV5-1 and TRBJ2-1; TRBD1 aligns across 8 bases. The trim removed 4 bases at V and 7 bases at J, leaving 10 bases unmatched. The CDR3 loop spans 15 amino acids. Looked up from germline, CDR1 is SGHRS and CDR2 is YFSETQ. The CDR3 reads CASSLRQGSGNEQFF. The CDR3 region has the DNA TGCGCCAGCAGCCTTAGACAGGGGAGTGGGAATGAGCAGTTCTTC.

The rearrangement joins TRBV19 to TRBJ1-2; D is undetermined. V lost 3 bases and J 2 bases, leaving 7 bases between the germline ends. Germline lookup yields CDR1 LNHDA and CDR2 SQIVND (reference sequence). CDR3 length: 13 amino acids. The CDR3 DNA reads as TGTGCCAGTAGTATTAACGGAAACTATGGCTACACCTTC. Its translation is CASSINGNYGYTF.

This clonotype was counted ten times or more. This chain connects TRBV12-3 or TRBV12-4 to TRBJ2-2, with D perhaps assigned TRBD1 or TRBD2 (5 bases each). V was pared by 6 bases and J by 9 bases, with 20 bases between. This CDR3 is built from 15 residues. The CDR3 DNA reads TGTGCCAGCAGGGGGAGTCAGGGTTGGTTCCGGGAGCTGTTTTTT. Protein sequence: CASRGSQGWFRELFF.

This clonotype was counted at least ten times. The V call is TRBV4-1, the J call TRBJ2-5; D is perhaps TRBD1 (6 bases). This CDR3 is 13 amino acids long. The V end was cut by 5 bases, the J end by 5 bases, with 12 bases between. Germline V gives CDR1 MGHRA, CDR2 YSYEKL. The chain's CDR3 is CASSVNRAETQYF. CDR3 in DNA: TGCGCCAGCAGCGTTAACAGGGCGGAGACCCAGTACTTC.

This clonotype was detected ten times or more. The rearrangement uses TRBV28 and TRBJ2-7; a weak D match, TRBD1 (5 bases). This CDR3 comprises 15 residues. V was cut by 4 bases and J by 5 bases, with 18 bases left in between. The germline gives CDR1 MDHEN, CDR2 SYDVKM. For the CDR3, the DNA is TGTGCCAGCAGTTCTTGGACACGGCCTTTGGACGAGCAGTACTTC. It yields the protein CASSSWTRPLDEQYF.

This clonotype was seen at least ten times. This CDR3 reads CASSGGLLAGGKKSSTDTQYF. In DNA form, the CDR3 reads TGCGCCAGCAGCGGCGGATTACTAGCGGGAGGGAAGAAGAGTAGCACAGATACGCAGTATTTT. V and J are TRBV5-1 and TRBJ2-3, with 13 bases fitting TRBD2. Germline V CDR1 and CDR2: SGHRS, YFSETQ. The CDR3 is made up of 21 amino acids. V dropped 4 bases and J dropped 0; count of bases not matched to a gene: 17. Using reference TRBV5-1 and TRBJ2-3 for the parts outside the CDR3, the full variable domain is KAGVTQTPRYLIKTRGQQVTLSCSPISGHRSVSWYQQTPGQGLQFLFEYFSETQRNKGNFPGRFSGRQFSNSRSEMNVSTLELGDSALYLCASSGGLLAGGKKSSTDTQYFGPGTRLTVL.

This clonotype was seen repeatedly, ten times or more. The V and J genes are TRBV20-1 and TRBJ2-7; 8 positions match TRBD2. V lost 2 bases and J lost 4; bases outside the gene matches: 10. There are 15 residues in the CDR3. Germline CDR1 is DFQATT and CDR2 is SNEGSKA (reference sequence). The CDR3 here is CSARSSSTSAYEQYF. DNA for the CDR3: TGCAGTGCTAGATCATCCTCGACTAGCGCGTACGAGCAGTACTTC.

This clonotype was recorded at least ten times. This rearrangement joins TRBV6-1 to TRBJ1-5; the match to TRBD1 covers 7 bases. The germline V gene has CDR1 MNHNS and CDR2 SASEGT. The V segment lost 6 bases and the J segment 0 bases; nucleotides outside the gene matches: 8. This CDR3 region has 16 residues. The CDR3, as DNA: TGTGCCAGCAGCCCCAAGGGGGCCGTTAGCAATCAGCCCCAGCATTTT. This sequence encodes CASSPKGAVSNQPQHF.

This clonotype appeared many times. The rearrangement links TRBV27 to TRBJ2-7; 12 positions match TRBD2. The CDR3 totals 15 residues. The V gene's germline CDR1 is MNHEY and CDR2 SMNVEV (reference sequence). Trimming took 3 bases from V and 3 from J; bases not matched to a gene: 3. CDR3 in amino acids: CASSFLTSGSYEQYF. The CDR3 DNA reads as TGTGCCAGCAGTTTTCTGACTAGCGGGAGCTACGAGCAGTACTTC.

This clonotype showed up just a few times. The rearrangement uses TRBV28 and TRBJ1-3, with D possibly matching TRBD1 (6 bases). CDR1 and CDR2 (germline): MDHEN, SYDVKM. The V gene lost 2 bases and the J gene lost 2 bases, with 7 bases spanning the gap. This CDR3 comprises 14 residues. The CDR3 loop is CASSLTGPGNTIYF. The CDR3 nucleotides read TGTGCCAGCAGTTTAACAGGGCCTGGAAACACCATATATTTT.

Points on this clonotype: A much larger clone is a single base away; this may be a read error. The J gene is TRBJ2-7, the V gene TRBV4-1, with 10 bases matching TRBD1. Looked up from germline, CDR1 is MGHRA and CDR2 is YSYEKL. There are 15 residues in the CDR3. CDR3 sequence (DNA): TGCGCCAGCAGCCCAAGTCGACAGGGGGCTTACGACCAGTACTTC. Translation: CASSPSRQGAYDQYF.

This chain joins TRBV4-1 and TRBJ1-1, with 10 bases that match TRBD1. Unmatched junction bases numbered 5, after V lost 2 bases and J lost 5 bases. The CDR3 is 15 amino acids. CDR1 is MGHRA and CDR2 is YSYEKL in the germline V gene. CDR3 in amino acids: CASSQQTGGATEAFF. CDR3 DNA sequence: TGCGCCAGCAGCCAACAGACAGGGGGCGCGACTGAAGCTTTCTTT.

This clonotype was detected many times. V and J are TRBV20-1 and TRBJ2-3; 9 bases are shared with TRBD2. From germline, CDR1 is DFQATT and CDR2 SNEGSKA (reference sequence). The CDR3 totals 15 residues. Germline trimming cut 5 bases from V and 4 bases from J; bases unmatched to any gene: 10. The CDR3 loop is CSALLLAGGSDTQYF. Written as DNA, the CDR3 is TGCAGTGCTCTACTTCTGGCGGGGGGGTCAGATACGCAGTATTTT.

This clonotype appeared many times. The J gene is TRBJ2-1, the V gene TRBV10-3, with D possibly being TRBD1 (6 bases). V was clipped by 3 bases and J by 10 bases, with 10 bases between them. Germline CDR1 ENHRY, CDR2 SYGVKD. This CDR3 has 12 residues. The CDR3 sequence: CAISDRGGEQFF. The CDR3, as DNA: TGTGCCATCAGTGACAGGGGTGGGGAGCAGTTCTTC.

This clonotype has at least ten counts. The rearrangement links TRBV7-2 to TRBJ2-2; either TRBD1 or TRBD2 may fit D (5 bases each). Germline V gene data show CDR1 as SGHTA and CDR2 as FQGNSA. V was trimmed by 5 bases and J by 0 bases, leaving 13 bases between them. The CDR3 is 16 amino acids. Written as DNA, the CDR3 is TGTGCCAGCAGCCCAAAGGGGCGGGCGAACACCGGGGAGCTGTTTTTT. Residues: CASSPKGRANTGELFF.

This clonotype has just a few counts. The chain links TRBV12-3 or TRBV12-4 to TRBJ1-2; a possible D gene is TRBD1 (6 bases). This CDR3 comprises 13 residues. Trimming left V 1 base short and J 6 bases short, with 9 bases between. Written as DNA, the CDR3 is TGTGCCAGCAGTTTAGGGACAGCTGATGGCTACACCTTC. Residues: CASSLGTADGYTF.

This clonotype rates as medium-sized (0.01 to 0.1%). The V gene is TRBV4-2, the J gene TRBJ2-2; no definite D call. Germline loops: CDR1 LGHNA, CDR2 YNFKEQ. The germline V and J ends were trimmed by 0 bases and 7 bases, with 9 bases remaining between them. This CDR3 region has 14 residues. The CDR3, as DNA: TGTGCCAGCAGCCAAGATCGGCGAATCGGGGAGCTGTTTTTT. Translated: CASSQDRRIGELFF.